The 24 T cell receptor beta chains in this list originate from one sample, sequenced in a study of blood T cell repertoires in COVID-19. The assay was immunoSEQ multiplex PCR, and TCRdb's table has in-frame clones only and misses some. The sample includes about 140,000 clones, about 83% of them seen just once. The material sequenced was peripheral blood. Source of these receptors: a human donor in a cohort sampled during active COVID-19.

The chain uses TRBV28 and TRBJ2-7; D gene uncertain. Trimming removed 7 bases at V and 3 bases at J, with 13 bases between. Germline CDR1 reads MDHEN; CDR2 reads SYDVKM. The CDR3 contains 13 residues. The CDR3: CASTSQIHYEQYF. The CDR3 DNA follows: TGTGCCAGCACCTCCCAGATCCACTACGAGCAGTACTTC.

In this sample, this clone turned up a few times. The chain combines TRBV30 with TRBJ1-1; 7 bases are a match to TRBD1. CDR1 is GTSNPN, CDR2 SVGIG, per germline (reference sequence). The CDR3 covers 13 residues. J lost 6 bases, V lost 1 base, and 5 bases had no gene match. CDR3 nucleotides: TGTGCCTGGAGTGAACAGGGGTTCTCTGAAGCTTTCTTT. Amino acids: CAWSEQGFSEAFF. Together with reference TRBV30 and TRBJ1-1, the CDR3 gives the full variable domain: SQTIHQWPATLVQPVGSPLSLECTVEGTSNPNLYWYRQAAGRGLQLLFYSVGIGQISSEVPQNLSASRPQDRQFILSSKKLLLSDSGFYLCAWSEQGFSEAFFGQGTRLTVV.

V is TRBV5-5 and J is TRBJ2-4; the match to TRBD2 covers 8 bases. The length of the CDR3 is 16 residues. V dropped 2 bases and J dropped 1; count of bases not matched to a gene: 5. Germline CDR1 reads SGHKS; CDR2 reads YYEKEE (reference sequence). This CDR3 reads CASSFFSGTAKNIQYF. The CDR3 nucleotides read TGTGCCAGCAGCTTTTTTAGCGGGACGGCCAAAAACATTCAGTACTTC.

This clone was seen a single time. V usage is TRBV30 and J usage is TRBJ1-4, with TRBD1 matching over 7 bases. CDR1 GTSNPN and CDR2 SVGIG come from the germline V gene (reference sequence). The CDR3 extends over 15 amino acids. V lost 2 bases to trimming and J lost 6 bases; unmatched junction nucleotides: 9. The CDR3 sequence: CAWSPFDRVYEKLFF. CDR3 coding DNA: TGTGCCTGGAGTCCCTTTGACAGGGTTTATGAAAAACTGTTTTTT. The full variable domain, in which reference TRBV30 and TRBJ1-4 provide the parts outside the CDR3, is SQTIHQWPATLVQPVGSPLSLECTVEGTSNPNLYWYRQAAGRGLQLLFYSVGIGQISSEVPQNLSASRPQDRQFILSSKKLLLSDSGFYLCAWSPFDRVYEKLFFGSGTQLSVL.

The chain employs TRBV6-5 and TRBJ1-2; D unresolved. Trimming removed 5 bases from V and 7 bases from J, with 14 bases in between. Looked up from germline, CDR1 is MNHEY and CDR2 is SVGAGI. The CDR3 is 13 residues long. In nucleotides, the CDR3 is TGTGCCAGCAGTCTTACACGGAGGGCTGGCTACACCTTC. It yields the protein CASSLTRRAGYTF.

This clone was seen just once. V gene TRBV10-3 combines with J gene TRBJ2-5; D perhaps matches TRBD2 (5 bases). Germline V lookup: CDR1 ENHRY, CDR2 SYGVKD. V gave up 9 bases and J gave up 0 bases, with 11 bases separating them. CDR3 length: 13 residues. CDR3 bases: TGTGCCATTAGTAGCGACTACCAAGAGACCCAGTACTTC. Its translation is CAISSDYQETQYF.

The CDR3: CASSVGLAPTIGYEQYF. CDR3 DNA: TGTGCCAGCAGCGTAGGACTAGCACCGACTATTGGGTACGAGCAGTACTTC. The V and J genes are TRBV9 and TRBJ2-7, with TRBD2 matching over 7 bases. Trimming took 0 bases from V and 4 from J; bases not matched to a gene: 13. The CDR3 extends over 17 amino acids. Looked up from germline, CDR1 is SGDLS and CDR2 is YYNGEE. Full variable domain (remainder filled in from reference TRBV9 and TRBJ2-7): DSGVTQTPKHLITATGQRVTLRCSPRSGDLSVYWYQQSLDQGLQFLIQYYNGEERAKGNILERFSAQQFPDLHSELNLSSLELGDSALYFCASSVGLAPTIGYEQYFGPGTRLTVT.

The gene calls are TRBV7-2 and TRBJ2-1; possible D gene TRBD1, 6 bases. V lost 5 bases and J 4 bases, leaving 24 bases between the germline ends. Germline CDR1 is SGHTA and CDR2 is FQGNSA. The CDR3 is 18 residues long. Here the CDR3 DNA reads TGTGCCAGCAGCCTACTAGGGGGTACTAGGATAGGGTACAATGAGCAGTTCTTC. Amino acid sequence: CASSLLGGTRIGYNEQFF.

The V gene is TRBV28, the J gene TRBJ2-7; 9 bases match TRBD1. V trimming: 4 bases; J trimming: 3 bases; junction bases outside the gene matches: 19. Germline CDR1 is MDHEN and CDR2 is SYDVKM. CDR3 length equals 19 residues. The CDR3 DNA follows: TGTGCCAGCAGTTCAATCGAGGACAGGGGTCGATTACTGGACTACGAGCAGTACTTC. Translating it yields CASSSIEDRGRLLDYEQYF.

This sequence joins TRBV19 and TRBJ1-3; possible D gene TRBD1, 5 bases. V was trimmed by 6 bases and J by 2 bases, leaving 11 bases between them. The CDR3 runs 14 residues. Germline assignment: CDR1 LNHDA and CDR2 SQIVND (reference sequence). In nucleotides, the CDR3 is TGTGCCAGTAGCCCCGGGGGGACTGGAAACACCATATATTTT. This translates into CASSPGGTGNTIYF.

V and J are TRBV5-6 and TRBJ2-5; D perhaps matches TRBD1 (6 bases). CDR3 size: 14 residues. V lost 4 bases, J lost 2 bases, and 12 bases lay in between. Germline lookup yields CDR1 SGHDT and CDR2 YYEEEE. The CDR3 region has the DNA TGTGCCAGCAGCAAGACAGGTATGCAAGAGACCCAGTACTTC. Translation gives CASSKTGMQETQYF.

V is TRBV5-4 and J is TRBJ2-1; D remains ambiguous. Germline values: CDR1 SGHNT, CDR2 YYREEE (reference sequence). This CDR3 region has 13 residues. Trimming shortened V by 4 bases and J by 4 bases, and 9 bases separated the two germline ends. This chain's CDR3 is CASSTTAYNEQFF. The CDR3 DNA is TGTGCCAGCAGCACGACTGCGTACAATGAGCAGTTCTTC.

The genes are TRBV20-1 and TRBJ2-5, with no clear D. V lost 3 bases and J lost 5, with 4 bases in between. CDR1 is DFQATT and CDR2 is SNEGSKA in the germline V gene (reference sequence). The CDR3 spans 10 residues. This CDR3 reads CSASGETQYF. CDR3 nucleotide sequence: TGCAGTGCTAGCGGGGAGACCCAGTACTTC.

The genes are TRBV11-2 and TRBJ2-3; 12 bases align to TRBD2. Trimming at V came to 0 bases and at J to 2 bases, leaving 9 bases not matched to a gene. Germline V lookup: CDR1 SGHAT, CDR2 FQNNGV. This CDR3 has 19 amino acids. The DNA of the CDR3 is TGTGCCAGCAGCTTAGATGCCCCACTAGCGGGGGGCCTCACAGATACGCAGTATTTT. Encoded protein: CASSLDAPLAGGLTDTQYF.

The V and J genes are TRBV21-1 and TRBJ1-5; TRBD1 is the table's D call, not checked against the DNA. TRBV21-1 is annotated as a pseudogene. CDR3 size: 15 residues. CDR3 nucleotide sequence: TGTGCCAGCAACCCCGAGGCCAGGGTCAGTCAGCCCCAGCATTTT. Translating gives CASNPEARVSQPQHF.

V usage is TRBV15 and J usage is TRBJ1-4; 7 bases line up with TRBD1. J lost 12 bases, V lost 3 bases, and 4 bases had no gene match. The CDR3 extends over 12 amino acids. Germline CDR1 LNHNV, CDR2 YYDKDF (reference sequence). The CDR3 DNA reads TGTGCCACCAGCAGGGGAACAGGGGAACTGTTTTTT. It translates to CATSRGTGELFF. Using reference TRBV15 and TRBJ1-4 for the parts outside the CDR3, the full variable domain is DAMVIQNPRYQVTQFGKPVTLSCSQTLNHNVMYWYQQKSSQAPKLLFHYYDKDFNNEADTPDNFQSRRPNTSFCFLDIRSPGLGDTAMYLCATSRGTGELFFGSGTQLSVL.

The chain joins TRBV19 to TRBJ2-7; 7 bases are shared with TRBD1. The CDR3 sequence is 15 residues long. With 8 bases clipped from V and 0 bases from J, the junction kept 10 bases outside the gene matches. CDR1 is LNHDA, CDR2 SQIVND, per germline (reference sequence). CDR3 bases: TGTGCCAGTCGCCTACAGGGGTCCGGCTCCTACGAGCAGTACTTC. As protein: CASRLQGSGSYEQYF.

The CDR3 DNA reads as TGTGCCAGCAGCCTTCGACAGGATGCAACTAATGAAAAACTGTTTTTT. It yields the protein CASSLRQDATNEKLFF. This chain uses TRBV7-9 with TRBJ1-4, with D perhaps matching TRBD1 (6 bases). Germline V gives CDR1 SEHNR, CDR2 FQNEAQ (reference sequence). This CDR3 is built from 16 residues. The V and J ends lost 5 bases and 0 bases respectively, with 13 bases between them.

In this sample, this clone turned up once. The chain links TRBV6-2 or TRBV6-3 to TRBJ1-5; D call uncertain. The V end was cut by 3 bases, the J end by 1 base, with 4 bases between. CDR3 length equals 13 residues. In germline, CDR1 is MNHEY, CDR2 SVGEGT. CDR3: CASSYSSNQPQHF. The CDR3 region has the DNA TGTGCCAGCAGTTATTCGAGCAATCAGCCCCAGCATTTT.

V and J are TRBV14 and TRBJ2-5, with no clear D. The CDR3 contains 15 residues. Germline loops: CDR1 SGHDN, CDR2 FVKESK. V was shortened by 1 base and J by 3 bases, with 12 bases between the two germline ends. CDR3 sequence (DNA): TGTGCCAGCAGCCAAGTTTGGGCGTATGAAGAGACCCAGTACTTC. It translates to CASSQVWAYEETQYF.

This clone has only a few counts. The rearrangement uses TRBV5-4 and TRBJ2-6; TRBD1 aligns across 10 bases. The ends lost 4 bases at V and 3 bases at J; junction bases unmatched: 10. Germline V gene lookup returns CDR1 SGHNT and CDR2 YYREEE (reference sequence). The CDR3 has 18 residues. This chain's CDR3 is CASSRRQGALFGANVLTF. The CDR3, as DNA: TGTGCCAGCAGCCGAAGACAGGGGGCTCTCTTTGGGGCCAACGTCCTGACTTTC.

The chain carries TRBV5-4 and TRBJ2-1; D may be TRBD1 (6 bases). Trimming removed 4 bases at V and 8 bases at J, with 13 bases between. CDR1 is SGHNT, CDR2 YYREEE, per germline (reference sequence). The length of the CDR3 is 13 residues. CDR3 loop: CASSPATGYEQFF. The CDR3 DNA is TGTGCCAGCAGCCCAGCGACAGGTTATGAGCAGTTCTTC.

The chain joins TRBV11-2 to TRBJ2-1, with D possibly TRBD2 on 7 matching bases. The CDR3 has 19 amino acids. Trimming took 0 bases from V and 7 from J, leaving 25 bases between them. CDR1 is SGHAT and CDR2 is FQNNGV in the germline V gene. CDR3 nucleotides: TGTGCCAGCAGCTTAGATCCTGGTCGCGCGGGGAGGGGGGTAAATGAGCAGTTCTTC. Translating it yields CASSLDPGRAGRGVNEQFF.

The chain joins TRBV5-8 to TRBJ2-7, with 8 bases that match TRBD2. The CDR3 has 18 residues. Unmatched junction bases numbered 16, after V lost 2 bases and J lost 3 bases. The germline CDR1 and CDR2 sequences are SGHTS and YDEGEE. CDR3: CASSFLSRAAGAGYEQYF. CDR3 bases: TGTGCCAGCAGCTTCTTAAGTCGGGCAGCGGGAGCGGGCTACGAGCAGTACTTC.